This record looks at one T cell receptor (beta chain) sequence and its context. Its antigen remains unknown. Each CDR3 protein gets one entry after TCRdb re-called the 5' RACE reads with MiXCR. The data contain some 790,000 distinct CDR3 sequences, 18% of them singletons. This specimen comes from a study of identical twins. Findings and limits, study-wide: Cross-sectional statistical analysis was relied on for the conclusions, without the same donors being followed.

This CDR3 is built from 14 residues. Germline V gene lookup returns CDR1 LNHDA and CDR2 SQIVND (reference sequence). V was trimmed by 1 base and J by 7 bases, leaving 11 bases between them. This sample also belongs to another study, concerning T cells expressing NK-cell markers. That investigation notes: Six of the donors carried dominant NKG2C+ clonotypes that took up about 1.0-7.5% of their CD8+ T cells.

The sample consisted of PBMCs. The genes are TRBV19 and TRBJ1-5; D unresolved. The sequence was collected from a woman aged 18 to 35 in good health. The CDR3 is CASSIVRGGQPQHF. In nucleotides, the CDR3 is TGTGCCAGTAGTATAGTACGGGGTGGGCAGCCCCAGCATTTT.